A single sample gave rise to the 16 T cell receptor beta chains below, sequenced in a study of T cells in Graves' hyperthyroidism and ophthalmopathy. Regions amplified from RNA transcripts were the TCR beta CDR3 regions. Primed by the HTBI set, a first-round RT-PCR was run on the TCR CDR3. From the multiplex PCR reads, TCRdb called clonotypes with MiXCR, one entry per CDR3 protein. Of around 520,000 distinct CDR3 sequences in the sample, about 14% are singletons; the top ten hold about 15%. Source material: blood. The receptors were sampled from a woman in her thirties or forties with Graves' hyperthyroidism.

This clonotype was seen a handful of times. This chain joins TRBV5-8 and TRBJ2-5; D is possibly TRBD1 (6 bases). This CDR3 has 15 amino acids. The V end was cut by 0 bases, the J end by 6 bases, with 15 bases between. Germline V gene lookup returns CDR1 SGHTS and CDR2 YDEGEE. Written as DNA, the CDR3 is TGTGCCAGCAGCTTGGACAGGGCACGTGCGAAGACCCAGTACTTC. Translating it yields CASSLDRARAKTQYF.

This clonotype was picked up a small number of times. The chain uses TRBV6-1 and TRBJ1-2, with a possible D match to TRBD1 (5 bases). V dropped 2 bases and J dropped 3 bases, with 7 bases sitting between them. The CDR3 covers 13 residues. Germline V gene sequence: CDR1 MNHNS, CDR2 SASEGT. CDR3 bases: TGTGCCAGCAGTGAATCCAGGGACTATGGCTACACCTTC. Amino acid sequence: CASSESRDYGYTF.

This clonotype was picked up many times. This rearrangement joins TRBV19 to TRBJ1-1; a possible D gene is TRBD1 (5 bases). Germline assignment: CDR1 LNHDA and CDR2 SQIVND (reference sequence). The CDR3 is 13 residues long. V was trimmed by 5 bases and J by 5 bases, leaving 12 bases between them. The CDR3 reads CASSADGGTEAFF. The CDR3 DNA reads as TGTGCCAGTAGTGCAGACGGGGGAACTGAAGCTTTCTTT.

The table lists this clonotype with many counts. J is TRBJ1-5 and V is TRBV5-1; D remains ambiguous. Germline V lookup: CDR1 SGHRS, CDR2 YFSETQ. The V and J ends lost 0 bases and 6 bases respectively, with 10 bases between them. The CDR3 runs to 14 residues. The CDR3 bases are TGCGCCAGCAGCTTGGCCGGTGGACCTCAGCCCCAGCATTTT. Protein product: CASSLAGGPQPQHF.

This clonotype showed up many times. This chain joins TRBV6-1 and TRBJ2-1, with D possibly matching TRBD1 (6 bases). Germline V CDR1 and CDR2: MNHNS, SASEGT. The CDR3 loop spans 13 amino acids. Trimming left V 6 bases short and J 6 bases short, with 12 bases between. CDR3 sequence reads: CASRPGQLNEQFF. As DNA, the CDR3 is TGTGCCAGCAGGCCAGGACAGCTCAATGAGCAGTTCTTC.

The rearrangement links TRBV10-3 to TRBJ2-3, with 11 bases matching TRBD2. With 0 bases clipped from V and 5 bases from J, the junction kept 10 bases outside the gene matches. Germline-derived CDR1 and CDR2 are ENHRY and SYGVKD. CDR3 length equals 18 residues. DNA of the CDR3: TGTGCCATCAGTGAGTCACTAGCGGGAGAAGGAAAGAAAGATACGCAGTATTTT. Its translation is CAISESLAGEGKKDTQYF.

The table lists this clonotype with many counts. The CDR3 DNA follows: TGTGCCAGCACTGAGGCAGGGAGTAATTCACCCCTCCACTTT. It encodes CASTEAGSNSPLHF. This chain links TRBV2 with TRBJ1-6, with D possibly TRBD1 on 5 matching bases. CDR1 and CDR2 from the germline V gene are SNHLY and FYNNEI. V lost 7 bases, J lost 6 bases, and 13 bases lay in between. The CDR3 is 14 residues long. The whole variable domain, filled in from reference TRBV2 and TRBJ1-6, reads EPEVTQTPSHQVTQMGQEVILRCVPISNHLYFYWYRQILGQKVEFLVSFYNNEISEKSEIFDDQFSVERPDGSNFTLKIRSTKLEDSAMYFCASTEAGSNSPLHFGNGTRLTVT.

This clonotype was detected only a few times. The chain couples TRBV7-8 to TRBJ2-3, with TRBD2 as a possible D gene (5 bases). Germline V CDR1 and CDR2: SGHVS, FQNEAQ. The CDR3 loop spans 14 amino acids. The V gene lost 4 bases and the J gene lost 3 bases, with 11 bases spanning the gap. In DNA form, the CDR3 reads TGTGCCAGCAGCTCGCCCCTAGCTACAGATACGCAGTATTTT. This encodes CASSSPLATDTQYF.

In this sample, this clonotype turned up many times. The DNA for the CDR3 is TGTGCCAGCAGCCTAGGGACAGCTAACTCCTACGAGCAGTACTTC. Translation gives CASSLGTANSYEQYF. V gene TRBV3-1 combines with J gene TRBJ2-7; 7 bases agree with TRBD1. From germline, CDR1 is LGHDT and CDR2 YNNKEL (reference sequence). The ends lost 4 bases at V and 0 bases at J; junction bases unmatched: 6. This CDR3 comprises 15 residues.

V gene TRBV11-2 combines with J gene TRBJ2-7; 7 bases map to TRBD1. V gave up 5 bases and J gave up 3 bases; unmatched junction bases: 4. The CDR3 consists of 13 residues. From germline, CDR1 is SGHAT and CDR2 FQNNGV. The CDR3 loop is CASSARQGYEQYF. CDR3 in DNA: TGTGCCAGCAGCGCTCGACAGGGCTACGAGCAGTACTTC. The variable domain in full, with the rest retrieved from reference TRBV11-2 and TRBJ2-7, is EAGVAQSPRYKIIEKRQSVAFWCNPISGHATLYWYQQILGQGPKLLIQFQNNGVVDDSQLPKDRFSAERLKGVDSTLKIQPAKLEDSAVYLCASSARQGYEQYFGPGTRLTVT.

This clonotype occurred many times. This sequence joins TRBV5-1 and TRBJ1-5; the D gene is possibly TRBD1 (6 bases). The CDR3 is made up of 15 amino acids. Germline loops: CDR1 SGHRS, CDR2 YFSETQ. Trimming took 0 bases from V and 2 from J, leaving 9 bases between them. CDR3 DNA sequence: TGCGCCAGCAGCTTGGCGCCAGGGGGCAATCAGCCCCAGCATTTT. Its protein product is CASSLAPGGNQPQHF. Using reference TRBV5-1 and TRBJ1-5 for the parts outside the CDR3, the full variable domain is KAGVTQTPRYLIKTRGQQVTLSCSPISGHRSVSWYQQTPGQGLQFLFEYFSETQRNKGNFPGRFSGRQFSNSRSEMNVSTLELGDSALYLCASSLAPGGNQPQHFGDGTRLSIL.

J is TRBJ2-7 and V is TRBV3-1; 7 bases are shared with TRBD2. Germline CDR1 reads LGHDT; CDR2 reads YNNKEL (reference sequence). V gave up 4 bases and J gave up 3 bases; unmatched junction bases: 6. The length of the CDR3 is 14 residues. CDR3 in amino acids: CASSRLSGNYEQYF. The CDR3 nucleotides read TGTGCCAGCAGCCGCCTGAGCGGGAACTACGAGCAGTACTTC.

This clonotype has at least ten counts. V is TRBV29-1 and J is TRBJ2-7, with 7 bases lining up with TRBD1. The CDR3 loop spans 12 amino acids. V lost 7 bases, J lost 3 bases, and 6 bases stayed unmatched. The V gene's germline CDR1 is SQVTM and CDR2 ANQGSEA. The CDR3 DNA reads TGCAGCGCCTCGGGACAGCTCTACGAGCAGTACTTC. Encoded protein: CSASGQLYEQYF.

This sequence joins TRBV7-2 and TRBJ1-2; D possibly corresponds to TRBD1 (6 bases). Germline loops: CDR1 SGHTA, CDR2 FQGNSA. The CDR3 sequence is 17 residues long. V lost 1 base and J 6 bases, leaving 21 bases between the germline ends. In nucleotides, the CDR3 is TGTGCCAGCAGCTTAGGGGAACTATATAAAACAGGGCATGGCTACACCTTC. It is translated as CASSLGELYKTGHGYTF.

This clonotype was seen more than once but under ten times. The chain uses TRBV7-8 and TRBJ1-3, with D maybe TRBD1 (6 bases). V shed 2 bases and J shed 2 bases, with 13 bases lying between them. The CDR3 runs to 16 residues. Germline V gene data show CDR1 as SGHVS and CDR2 as FQNEAQ. The CDR3 reads CASSLRGATTGNTIYF. The CDR3 DNA reads as TGTGCCAGCAGCTTAAGGGGGGCCACTACTGGAAACACCATATATTTT.

This clonotype has more than one count but fewer than ten. This rearrangement joins TRBV18 to TRBJ1-5, with D possibly TRBD1 on 5 matching bases. With 6 bases removed from V and 0 bases from J, the gap between germline ends came to 18 bases. Germline values: CDR1 KGHSH, CDR2 LQKENI. CDR3 size: 17 residues. This CDR3 reads CASSGQGRGFSNQPQHF. As DNA, the CDR3 is TGTGCCAGCTCCGGACAAGGACGAGGGTTTAGCAATCAGCCCCAGCATTTT.